These T cell receptor beta chains were read from a single sample in a study of shared clonotypes between healthy human individuals. Only in-frame clones appear in the TCRdb table, and some are missing; sequencing was by immunoSEQ multiplex PCR. The table includes some 1 million clones, roughly 80% detected once. The sequenced material came from memory CD4+ T cells sorted from blood. These receptors came from a man aged 18 to 35 in good health. CDR3s include the opening cysteine and the closing phenylalanine or tryptophan. Where a row states a size, it is once, few, many or the class of an expanded clone; other rows omit it.

CDR3: CASSGDRTGSNQPQHF
size: once
V: TRBV6-4

CDR3: CASSLGSPREEYGYTF
size: .
V: TRBV7-9

CDR3: CASSINRYRDRADEQYF
size: .
V: TRBV2

CDR3: CASIGALGNTIYF
size: once
V: TRBV28

CDR3: CSATALWGAFF
size: .
V: TRBV20-1

CDR3: CAWSFPDLGRGQPQHF
size: .
V: TRBV30

CDR3: CASRLAGDRSPLHF
size: .
V: TRBV7-2

CDR3: CASSGAWRDKGNEKLFF
size: .
V: TRBV25-1

CDR3: CASSLGVSNIQYF
size: .
V: TRBV7-3

CDR3: CASSSDYTGTTGELFF
size: .
V: TRBV7-7

CDR3: CASSLSAPPYEQYF
size: .
V: TRBV7-9

CDR3: CAVDGGNSPLHF
size: .
V: TRBV7-8

CDR3: CASSLGSSGANVLTF
size: .
V: TRBV11-1

CDR3: CAISGQGSGLGSGNTIYF
size: .
V: TRBV10-3

CDR3: CASSFTDKNTEAFF
size: once
V: TRBV27

CDR3: CASSVVGGYSYNEQFF
size: .
V: TRBV9

CDR3: CASSSKRANTGELFF
size: .
V: TRBV5-4